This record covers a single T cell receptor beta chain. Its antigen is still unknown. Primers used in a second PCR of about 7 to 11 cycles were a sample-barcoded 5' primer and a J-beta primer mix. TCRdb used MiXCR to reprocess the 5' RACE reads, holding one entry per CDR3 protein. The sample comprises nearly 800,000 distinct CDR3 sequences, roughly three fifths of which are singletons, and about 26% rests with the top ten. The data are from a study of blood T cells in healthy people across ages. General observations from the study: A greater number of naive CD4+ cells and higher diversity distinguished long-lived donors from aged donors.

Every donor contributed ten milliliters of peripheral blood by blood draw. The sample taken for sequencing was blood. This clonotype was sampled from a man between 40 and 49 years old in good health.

The CDR3 bases are TGTGCCAGCAGCCCCGCCTGGGACAGCTACGAGCAGTACTTC. Its protein is CASSPAWDSYEQYF. The gene calls are TRBV7-9 and TRBJ2-4, with 7 bases aligning to TRBD1. The J call may be faulty, since TRBJ2-7 better matches the DNA end. Germline V gives CDR1 SEHNR, CDR2 FQNEAQ (reference sequence). The CDR3 extends over 14 amino acids.